This passage covers 6 T cell receptor beta chains from one sample sequenced in a study of blood T cell repertoires in COVID-19. Produced via immunoSEQ multiplex PCR; TCRdb's table is partial and in-frame only. The sample has about 400,000 clones, 88% seen once. Sequenced: PBMCs or T cells enriched from blood (not recorded which). These receptors came from a middle-aged woman with acute COVID-19.

This clone appeared once. The CDR3 bases are TGTGCCAGCATATCGGACATGTTCGCTTTCTTT. It specifies CASISDMFAFF. This chain links TRBV6-5 with TRBJ1-1, with D perhaps matching TRBD1 (5 bases). The CDR3 has 11 amino acids. V lost 7 bases and J lost 11, with 14 bases in between. Germline-derived CDR1 and CDR2 are MNHEY and SVGAGI.

The chain uses TRBV19 and TRBJ1-2; the match to TRBD1 covers 7 bases. V lost 5 bases to trimming and J lost 0 bases; unmatched junction nucleotides: 6. Germline V CDR1 and CDR2: LNHDA, SQIVND (reference sequence). The CDR3 extends over 15 amino acids. The CDR3 bases are TGTGCCAGTAGTCCAGGGACAGAGACTAACTATGGCTACACCTTC. Translation: CASSPGTETNYGYTF.

The chain combines TRBV6-5 with TRBJ1-2, with TRBD1 identical over 8 bases. Trimming cost V 5 bases and J 6 bases; bases outside gene matches: 11. CDR1 MNHEY and CDR2 SVGAGI come from the germline V gene. The CDR3 has 15 residues. This chain's CDR3 is CASSPEWTGLNGYTF. The CDR3 nucleotides are TGTGCCAGCAGTCCGGAATGGACAGGGCTTAATGGCTACACCTTC.

V and J are TRBV7-9 and TRBJ2-2; D might be TRBD2 (6 bases). In germline, CDR1 is SEHNR, CDR2 FQNEAQ (reference sequence). With 4 bases removed from V and 3 bases from J, the gap between germline ends came to 12 bases. The CDR3 consists of 15 residues. CDR3 protein: CASSSLASDTGELFF. As DNA, the CDR3 is TGTGCCAGCAGCTCCCTGGCTAGCGACACCGGGGAGCTGTTTTTT.

Of note for this clone: This same CDR3 is encoded by further DNA sequences in the sample. This chain joins TRBV18 and TRBJ2-7; 13 bases match TRBD2. Looked up from germline, CDR1 is KGHSH and CDR2 is LQKENI. The CDR3 totals 14 residues. The V segment lost 2 bases and the J segment 7 bases; nucleotides outside the gene matches: 2. The DNA for the CDR3 is TGTGCCAGCTCACCAAGACTAGCGGGGGGAGAGCAGTACTTC. Its protein product is CASSPRLAGGEQYF.

This chain joins TRBV10-2 and TRBJ1-5; D is possibly TRBD1 (5 bases). V gave up 6 bases and J gave up 7 bases, with 13 bases separating them. Germline V CDR1 and CDR2: WSHSY, SAAADI. CDR3 length: 13 amino acids. CDR3 region: CASREGTGQPQHF. In nucleotides, the CDR3 is TGCGCCAGCAGGGAGGGGACTGGACAGCCCCAGCATTTT.